The rows below give T cell receptor beta chains drawn from one sample of a study of blood T cell repertoires in COVID-19. The method was immunoSEQ multiplex PCR; TCRdb's version includes in-frame clones alone and lacks a portion of them. The sample includes more than 350,000 clones, around nine tenths of them seen just once. The sequencing sample was made of PBMCs or T cells enriched from blood (not recorded which). The receptors originated from a woman aged 45-65 years who had recovered from COVID-19. CDR3s include the opening cysteine and the closing phenylalanine or tryptophan. D genes are given only for firm matches. Size values are once, few and many counts, or a class for expanded clones, and some rows have none.

size: once
V: TRBV6-5
J: TRBJ1-3
D: TRBD1
DNA: TGTGCCAGCAGTTGGCGACAGGGGGCTGCGGGAAACACCATATATTTT
CDR3: CASSWRQGAAGNTIYF

size: .
V: TRBV28
J: TRBJ1-2
D: .
DNA: TGTGCCAGCACAACTGGGGGGAATAATAACTATGGCTACACCTTC
CDR3: CASTTGGNNNYGYTF

size: once
V: TRBV7-3
J: TRBJ2-7
D: TRBD2
DNA: TGTGCCAGCAGCTTATTTGCGGGGGAGGAGGTTGAGCAGTACTTC
CDR3: CASSLFAGEEVEQYF

size: once
V: TRBV7-6
J: TRBJ1-1
D: .
DNA: TGTGCCAGCACTAGTGGAGTTGGGACTGAAGCTTTCTTT
CDR3: CASTSGVGTEAFF

size: .
V: TRBV3-1/TRBV3-2
J: TRBJ1-5
D: .
DNA: TGTGCCAGCAGCCAAGGGGGGCTTGAGCGGCCCCAGCATTTT
CDR3: CASSQGGLERPQHF

size: .
V: TRBV28
J: TRBJ1-5
D: .
DNA: TGTGCCAGCAGTCTACAGGGTTATAGCAATCAGCCCCAGCATTTT
CDR3: CASSLQGYSNQPQHF

size: .
V: TRBV6-5
J: TRBJ2-3
D: .
DNA: TGTGCCAGCAGATCGAGGCGACAGACAGATACGCAGTATTTT
CDR3: CASRSRRQTDTQYF

size: .
V: TRBV13
J: TRBJ1-1
D: .
DNA: TGTGCCAGCAGTTGGGGCCCCCAGAACACTGAAGCTTTCTTT
CDR3: CASSWGPQNTEAFF

size: .
V: TRBV30
J: TRBJ2-7
D: TRBD1
DNA: TGTGCCTGGAGGACAGAGGGGGCAGTGGTCTACGAGCAGTACTTC
CDR3: CAWRTEGAVVYEQYF

size: .
V: TRBV3-1/TRBV3-2
J: TRBJ1-1
D: .
DNA: TGTGCCAGCAGCCAAGTAACAGGGACCACTGAAGCTTTCTTT
CDR3: CASSQVTGTTEAFF

size: few
V: TRBV11-2
J: TRBJ1-4
D: .
DNA: TGTGCCAGCAGCACCCAAGGCGTCAGCGCTAATGAAAAACTGTTTTTT
CDR3: CASSTQGVSANEKLFF

size: .
V: TRBV20-1
J: TRBJ1-2
D: .
DNA: TGCAGTGCTAGTAACCGGGGGGAGTATGGCTACACCTTC
CDR3: CSASNRGEYGYTF

size: .
V: TRBV27
J: TRBJ1-1
D: TRBD1
DNA: TGTGCCAGCAGTTTATACGGACAGGTGAACACTGAAGCTTTCTTT
CDR3: CASSLYGQVNTEAFF

size: .
V: TRBV6-1
J: TRBJ1-2
D: .
DNA: TGTGCCAGCAGTGAAACCTTGGGAGGATATGGCTACACCTTC
CDR3: CASSETLGGYGYTF

size: once
V: TRBV5-1
J: TRBJ2-5
D: .
DNA: TGCGCCAGCAACACCCAAGAGGGAGAGACCCAGTACTTC
CDR3: CASNTQEGETQYF

size: .
V: TRBV19
J: TRBJ2-1
D: TRBD2
DNA: TGTGCCAGCGGGACTAGCGCTAACAATGAGCAGTTCTTC
CDR3: CASGTSANNEQFF

size: .
V: TRBV5-1
J: TRBJ1-5
D: TRBD1
DNA: TGCGCCAGCAGCCCTGGGACAGGTGGCAATCAGCCCCAGCATTTT
CDR3: CASSPGTGGNQPQHF

size: .
V: TRBV5-1
J: TRBJ2-7
D: .
DNA: TGCGCCAGCAACCACGGGGAGTCTTACGAGCAGTACTTC
CDR3: CASNHGESYEQYF

size: few
V: TRBV6-1
J: TRBJ1-3
D: .
DNA: TGTGCCAGCAGTGTCAAACTAACAGCGGGCGGAAACACCATATATTTT
CDR3: CASSVKLTAGGNTIYF

size: .
V: TRBV30
J: TRBJ2-6
D: .
DNA: TGTGCCTGGATAAGGCCAGCCGGGTCTGGGGCCAACGTCCTGACTTTC
CDR3: CAWIRPAGSGANVLTF

size: once
V: TRBV28
J: TRBJ2-4
D: TRBD2
DNA: TGTGCCAGCAGTTTATTTCCTAGCGGGGGGGAGTTGGCCAAAAACATTCAGTACTTC
CDR3: CASSLFPSGGELAKNIQYF

size: .
V: TRBV6-2/TRBV6-3
J: TRBJ2-7
D: .
DNA: TGTGCCAGCAGTTACTCTCGAGACAGATACTCCTACGAGCAGTACTTC
CDR3: CASSYSRDRYSYEQYF

size: .
V: TRBV2
J: TRBJ1-1
D: .
DNA: TGTGCCAGCAGTGCACTACAGAACACTGAAGCTTTCTTT
CDR3: CASSALQNTEAFF

size: .
V: TRBV7-2
J: TRBJ1-2
D: .
DNA: TGTGCCAGCAGCCCCAGCGGCCAGAACTATGGCTACACCTTC
CDR3: CASSPSGQNYGYTF

size: few
V: TRBV12-3/TRBV12-4
J: TRBJ1-2
D: .
DNA: TGTGCCAGCAGTTTCTCGTTGTCTGGCTACACCTTC
CDR3: CASSFSLSGYTF

size: .
V: TRBV19
J: TRBJ2-1
D: TRBD2
DNA: TGTGCCAGTAGTATAGCTTTGGACCAGCGGGGACGCAATGAGCAGTTCTTC
CDR3: CASSIALDQRGRNEQFF

size: .
V: TRBV6-5
J: TRBJ1-1
D: .
DNA: TGTGCCAGCCAACCTCGGGAGAACACTGAAGCTTTCTTT
CDR3: CASQPRENTEAFF

size: .
V: TRBV14
J: TRBJ2-1
D: TRBD2
DNA: TGTGCCAGCAGCCAACCGGGACTAGCGGGGGAAATGGGTTACAATGAGCAGTTCTTC
CDR3: CASSQPGLAGEMGYNEQFF

size: .
V: TRBV4-2
J: TRBJ2-5
D: TRBD2
DNA: TGTGCCAGCAGCCCAGGCCTGGCGGGGGGGCAAGAGACCCAGTACTTC
CDR3: CASSPGLAGGQETQYF

size: .
V: TRBV12-3/TRBV12-4
J: TRBJ2-7
D: TRBD1
DNA: TGTGCCAGCACCCGGGGACAGGCCTACGAGCAGTACTTC
CDR3: CASTRGQAYEQYF

size: .
V: TRBV5-1
J: TRBJ2-3
D: TRBD1
DNA: TGCGCCAGCAGCTTGGACGTCCAGGGGGTTACGCAGTATTTT
CDR3: CASSLDVQGVTQYF

size: .
V: TRBV7-2
J: TRBJ2-7
D: TRBD1
DNA: TGTGCCAGCAGCTTTGGGACAGTCACCTACGAGCAGTACTTC
CDR3: CASSFGTVTYEQYF

size: .
V: TRBV27
J: TRBJ1-5
D: .
DNA: TGTGCCAGCCACCCCGGGGGGTTTTATCAGCCCCAGCATTTT
CDR3: CASHPGGFYQPQHF

size: .
V: TRBV19
J: TRBJ1-6
D: .
DNA: TGTGCCAGTGGTCCGGGTAAGAATTCACCCCTCCACTTT
CDR3: CASGPGKNSPLHF

size: few
V: TRBV13
J: TRBJ2-7
D: .
DNA: TGTGCCAGCAGCTCAGAATTCGGGGGAGTCGAGCAGTACTTC
CDR3: CASSSEFGGVEQYF

size: .
V: TRBV28
J: TRBJ2-3
D: TRBD2
DNA: TGTGCCAGCAGTTTAACTAGCGGGGGCCGAGGGAGCACAGATACGCAGTATTTT
CDR3: CASSLTSGGRGSTDTQYF

size: .
V: TRBV11-3
J: TRBJ2-1
D: TRBD2
DNA: TGTGCCAGCAGCCCATTGGGGGAGGGTCTAAACAATGAGCAGTTCTTC
CDR3: CASSPLGEGLNNEQFF

size: .
V: TRBV7-2
J: TRBJ2-5
D: .
DNA: TGTGCCAGCAGCCGGGGACTTGGGGAGACCCAGTACTTC
CDR3: CASSRGLGETQYF

size: .
V: TRBV2
J: TRBJ1-2
D: .
DNA: TGTGCCAGCAGTGAAGGGCCAGGGTCTAACTATGGCTACACCTTC
CDR3: CASSEGPGSNYGYTF

size: .
V: TRBV9
J: TRBJ2-2
D: .
DNA: TGTGCCAGCAGCGTAGCTCCTAGCTCCAACACCGGGGAGCTGTTTTTT
CDR3: CASSVAPSSNTGELFF

size: .
V: TRBV11-2
J: TRBJ2-1
D: TRBD2
DNA: TGTGCCAGCAGCTTAATCCGGGGGGGACCCTACAATGAGCAGTTCTTC
CDR3: CASSLIRGGPYNEQFF

size: .
V: TRBV7-9
J: TRBJ1-3
D: .
DNA: TGTGCCAGCAGCTTGACAGACTTCGGCGAGGACACCATATATTTT
CDR3: CASSLTDFGEDTIYF

size: .
V: TRBV19
J: TRBJ1-2
D: .
DNA: TGTGCCAGCCAGCCACCCTCACAGGGCGACTATGGCTACACCTTC
CDR3: CASQPPSQGDYGYTF

size: .
V: TRBV4-1
J: TRBJ1-1
D: TRBD1
DNA: TGCGCCAGCAGCCGGACAGGGGGCTTGACTGAAGCTTTCTTT
CDR3: CASSRTGGLTEAFF

size: .
V: TRBV2
J: TRBJ2-7
D: .
DNA: TGTGCCAGCAAACCGGGACACACCTTGGAGGAGCAGTACTTC
CDR3: CASKPGHTLEEQYF

size: .
V: TRBV2
J: TRBJ1-3
D: TRBD1
DNA: TGTGCCAGCAGGCCCGGACAGGGCCGCCTAGGCCCCCGCTCTGGAAACACCATATATTTT
CDR3: CASRPGQGRLGPRSGNTIYF

size: .
V: TRBV2
J: TRBJ1-2
D: .
DNA: TGTGCCAGCAGGCGGGATGTGCCGGGCTACACCTTC
CDR3: CASRRDVPGYTF

size: once
V: TRBV18
J: TRBJ2-7
D: .
DNA: TGTGCCAGCTCATGGCAGGAAGCCTACGAGCAGTACTTC
CDR3: CASSWQEAYEQYF